The clone carrying this TCR beta chain was picked up one time. The antigen is unknown. The source of the sample is a study of Ad26.COV2.S vaccination and SARS-CoV-2 variants. Clones were read by immunoSEQ multiplex PCR, and TCRdb kept only the in-frame ones, dropping some. The sample lists roughly 380,000 clones; roughly 87% were seen once. Findings and limits, study-wide: While placebo recipients had lower spike-specific TCR breadth, vaccine recipients had more. It is possible that the TCR breadth and depth analyses underestimated the total T cell responses.

The germline CDR1 and CDR2 sequences are SNHLY and FYNNEI. The V gene lost 8 bases and the J gene lost 1 base, with 2 bases spanning the gap. This CDR3 is built from 10 residues. Treatment here: roughly 18 received Ad26.COV2.S at low or high dose, single or two shots; roughly 5 received placebo; per-sample allocation not given. Specimens were obtained on day 63 following the first vaccine or placebo injection. Donation was by an adult aged 18-55 years who was in Boston. This clonotype was obtained from a person between 18 and 59 years old who received the Ad26.COV2.S COVID-19 vaccine or a placebo. The rearrangement links TRBV2 to TRBJ1-1, with no clear D. Material: peripheral blood, obtained in a trial of Ad26.COV2.S vaccine versus placebo. The CDR3 sequence: CASGNTEAFF. CDR3 coding DNA: TGTGCCAGCGGGAACACTGAAGCTTTCTTT.